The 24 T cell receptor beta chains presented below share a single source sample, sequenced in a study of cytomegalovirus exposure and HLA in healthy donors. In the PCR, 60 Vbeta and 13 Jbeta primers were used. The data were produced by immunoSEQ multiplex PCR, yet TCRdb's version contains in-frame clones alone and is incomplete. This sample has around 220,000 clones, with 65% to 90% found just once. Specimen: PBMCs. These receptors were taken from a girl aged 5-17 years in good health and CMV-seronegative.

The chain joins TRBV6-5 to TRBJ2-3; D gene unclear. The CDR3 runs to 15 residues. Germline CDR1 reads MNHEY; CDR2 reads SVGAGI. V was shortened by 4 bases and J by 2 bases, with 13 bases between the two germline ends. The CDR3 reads CASSSAESVTDTQYF. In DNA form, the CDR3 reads TGTGCCAGCAGTTCCGCCGAATCGGTCACAGATACGCAGTATTTT.

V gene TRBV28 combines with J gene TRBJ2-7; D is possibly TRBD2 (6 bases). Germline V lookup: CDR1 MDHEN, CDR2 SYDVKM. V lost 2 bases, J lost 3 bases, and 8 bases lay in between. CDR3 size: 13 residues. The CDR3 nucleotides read TGTGCCAGCAGTTTAGCGGGGAACTACGAGCAGTACTTC. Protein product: CASSLAGNYEQYF.

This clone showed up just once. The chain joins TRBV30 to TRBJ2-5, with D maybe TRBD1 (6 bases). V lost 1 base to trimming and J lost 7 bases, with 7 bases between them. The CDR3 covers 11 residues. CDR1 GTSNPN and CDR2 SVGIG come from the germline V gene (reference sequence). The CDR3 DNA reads TGTGCCTGGAGTGAAGGGGGGACCCAGTACTTC. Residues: CAWSEGGTQYF.

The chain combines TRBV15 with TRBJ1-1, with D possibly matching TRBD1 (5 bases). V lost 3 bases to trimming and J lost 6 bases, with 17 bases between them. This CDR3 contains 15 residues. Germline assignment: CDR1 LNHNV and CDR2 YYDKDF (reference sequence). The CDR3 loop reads CATSSDLTVSAEAFF. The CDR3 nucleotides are TGTGCCACCAGCAGTGACCTGACAGTCTCGGCTGAAGCTTTCTTT.

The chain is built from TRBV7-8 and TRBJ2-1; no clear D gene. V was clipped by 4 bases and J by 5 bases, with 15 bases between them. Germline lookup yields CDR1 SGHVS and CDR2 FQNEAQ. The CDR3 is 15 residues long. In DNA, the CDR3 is TGTGCCAGCAGCTCGAGGCCGAGACCTCACAATGAGCAGTTCTTC. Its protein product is CASSSRPRPHNEQFF.

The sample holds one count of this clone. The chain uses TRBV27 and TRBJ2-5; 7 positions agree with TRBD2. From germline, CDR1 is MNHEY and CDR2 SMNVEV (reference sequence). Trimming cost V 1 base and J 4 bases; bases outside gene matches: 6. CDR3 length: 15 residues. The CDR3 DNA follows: TGTGCCAGCAGTTTATGGCAGGGAGGGCTAGAGACCCAGTACTTC. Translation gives CASSLWQGGLETQYF.

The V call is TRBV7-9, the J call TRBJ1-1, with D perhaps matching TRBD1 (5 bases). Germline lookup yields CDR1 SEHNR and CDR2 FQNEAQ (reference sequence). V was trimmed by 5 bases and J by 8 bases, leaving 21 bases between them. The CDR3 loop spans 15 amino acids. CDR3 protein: CASSHLLAKGPEAFF. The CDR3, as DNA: TGTGCCAGCAGCCACCTACTAGCGAAGGGGCCGGAAGCTTTCTTT.

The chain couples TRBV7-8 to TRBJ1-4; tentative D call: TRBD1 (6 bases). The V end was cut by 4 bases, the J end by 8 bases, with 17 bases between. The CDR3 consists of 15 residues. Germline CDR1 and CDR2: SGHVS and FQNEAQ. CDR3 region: CASSSGQTQLEKLFF. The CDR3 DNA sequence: TGTGCCAGCAGCTCTGGACAGACCCAACTGGAAAAACTGTTTTTT.

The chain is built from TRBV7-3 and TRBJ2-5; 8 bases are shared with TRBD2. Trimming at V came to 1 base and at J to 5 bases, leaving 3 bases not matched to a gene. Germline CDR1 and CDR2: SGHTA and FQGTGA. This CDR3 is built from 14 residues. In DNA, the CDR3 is TGTGCCAGCAGCTTAAACGGGGGGGGTGAGACCCAGTACTTC. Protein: CASSLNGGGETQYF.

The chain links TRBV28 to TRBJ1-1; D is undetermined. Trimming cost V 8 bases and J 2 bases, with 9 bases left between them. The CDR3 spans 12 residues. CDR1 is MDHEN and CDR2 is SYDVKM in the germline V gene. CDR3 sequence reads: CASGERNTEAFF. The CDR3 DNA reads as TGTGCCAGCGGAGAGCGTAACACTGAAGCTTTCTTT.

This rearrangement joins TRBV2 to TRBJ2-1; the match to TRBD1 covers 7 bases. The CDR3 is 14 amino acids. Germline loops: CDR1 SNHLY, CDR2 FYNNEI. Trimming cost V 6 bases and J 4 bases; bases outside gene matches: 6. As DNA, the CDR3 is TGTGCCAGCAGGGCGGACAGGAGTTACAATGAGCAGTTCTTC. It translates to CASRADRSYNEQFF.

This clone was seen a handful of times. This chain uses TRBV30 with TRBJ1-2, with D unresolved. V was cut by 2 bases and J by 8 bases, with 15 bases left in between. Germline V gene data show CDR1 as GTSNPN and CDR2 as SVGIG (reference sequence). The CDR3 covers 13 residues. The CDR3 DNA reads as TGTGCCTGGAGTCCCGCCCAAGGCAGGGGCTACACCTTC. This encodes CAWSPAQGRGYTF.

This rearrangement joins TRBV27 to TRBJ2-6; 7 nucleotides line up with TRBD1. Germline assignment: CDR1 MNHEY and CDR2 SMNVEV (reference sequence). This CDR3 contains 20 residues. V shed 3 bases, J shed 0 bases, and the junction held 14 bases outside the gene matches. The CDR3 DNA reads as TGTGCCAGCAGTTTTCGGGCCCGGACAGGTACTAGCTCTGGGGCCAACGTCCTGACTTTC. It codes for CASSFRARTGTSSGANVLTF.

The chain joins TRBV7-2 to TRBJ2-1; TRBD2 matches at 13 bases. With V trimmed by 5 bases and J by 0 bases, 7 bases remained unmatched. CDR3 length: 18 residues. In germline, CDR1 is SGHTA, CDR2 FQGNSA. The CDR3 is CASSLTSGGSISYNEQFF. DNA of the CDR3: TGTGCCAGCAGCCTGACTAGCGGGGGGTCCATCTCCTACAATGAGCAGTTCTTC.

The CDR3 region has the DNA TGTGCCAGCAGTTCCACAGGTGAAAAACTGTTTTTT. Translated, it gives CASSSTGEKLFF. The gene calls are TRBV28 and TRBJ1-4; perhaps TRBD1 as D (5 bases). The V end was cut by 4 bases, the J end by 7 bases, with 7 bases between. The CDR3 runs 12 residues. The V gene's germline CDR1 is MDHEN and CDR2 SYDVKM.

In DNA, the CDR3 is TGTGCCAGTAGTCCACAGGGGTCGTTAGTCAATCAGCCCCAGCATTTT. It translates to CASSPQGSLVNQPQHF. The rearrangement joins TRBV19 to TRBJ1-5; 7 nucleotides agree with TRBD1. Trimming at V came to 5 bases and at J to 3 bases, leaving 10 bases not matched to a gene. CDR3 size: 16 residues. In germline, CDR1 is LNHDA, CDR2 SQIVND (reference sequence). Variable domain in full (rest from reference TRBV19 and TRBJ1-5): DGGITQSPKYLFRKEGQNVTLSCEQNLNHDAMYWYRQDPGQGLRLIYYSQIVNDFQKGDIAEGYSVSREKKESFPLTVTSAQKNPTAFYLCASSPQGSLVNQPQHFGDGTRLSIL.

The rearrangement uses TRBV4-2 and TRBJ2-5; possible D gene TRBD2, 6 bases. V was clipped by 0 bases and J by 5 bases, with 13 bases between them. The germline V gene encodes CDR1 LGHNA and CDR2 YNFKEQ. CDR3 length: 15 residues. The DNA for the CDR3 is TGTGCCAGCAGCCAAGATGGGCTTGGAGGGGAGACCCAGTACTTC. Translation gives CASSQDGLGGETQYF.

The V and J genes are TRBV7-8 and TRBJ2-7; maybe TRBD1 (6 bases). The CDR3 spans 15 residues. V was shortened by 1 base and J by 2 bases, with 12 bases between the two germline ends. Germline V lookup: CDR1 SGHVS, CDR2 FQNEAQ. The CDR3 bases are TGTGCCAGCAGCTTAGTCTCACAGGGTACCTACGAGCAGTACTTC. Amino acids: CASSLVSQGTYEQYF. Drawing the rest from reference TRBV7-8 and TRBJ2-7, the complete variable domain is GAGVSQSPRYKVAKRGQDVALRCDPISGHVSLFWYQQALGQGPEFLTYFQNEAQLDKSGLPSDRFFAERPEGSVSTLKIQRTQQEDSAVYLCASSLVSQGTYEQYFGPGTRLTVT.

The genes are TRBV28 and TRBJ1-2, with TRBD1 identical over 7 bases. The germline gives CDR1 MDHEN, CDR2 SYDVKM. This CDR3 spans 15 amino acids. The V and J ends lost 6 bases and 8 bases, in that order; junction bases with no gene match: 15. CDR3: CASRPQGDRFRGYTF. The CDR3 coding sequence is TGTGCCAGCAGACCCCAGGGGGACCGATTCCGCGGCTACACCTTC.

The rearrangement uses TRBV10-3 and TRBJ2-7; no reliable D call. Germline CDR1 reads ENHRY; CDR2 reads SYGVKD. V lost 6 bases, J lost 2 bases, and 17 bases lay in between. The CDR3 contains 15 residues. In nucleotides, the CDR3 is TGTGCCATCAGCGCCGTAGATAAACAGACCTACGAGCAGTACTTC. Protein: CAISAVDKQTYEQYF.

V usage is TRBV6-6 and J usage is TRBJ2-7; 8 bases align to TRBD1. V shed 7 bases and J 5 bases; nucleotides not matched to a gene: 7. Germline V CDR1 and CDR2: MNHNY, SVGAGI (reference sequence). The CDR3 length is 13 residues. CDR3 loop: CASTGQAPHEQYF. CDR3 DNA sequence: TGTGCCAGCACGGGACAGGCCCCACACGAGCAGTACTTC.

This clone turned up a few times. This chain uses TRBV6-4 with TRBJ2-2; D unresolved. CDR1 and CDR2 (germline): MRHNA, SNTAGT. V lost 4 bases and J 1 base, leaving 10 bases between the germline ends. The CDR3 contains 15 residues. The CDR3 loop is CASSGGEMNTGELFF. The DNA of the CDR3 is TGTGCCAGCAGTGGAGGAGAGATGAACACCGGGGAGCTGTTTTTT.

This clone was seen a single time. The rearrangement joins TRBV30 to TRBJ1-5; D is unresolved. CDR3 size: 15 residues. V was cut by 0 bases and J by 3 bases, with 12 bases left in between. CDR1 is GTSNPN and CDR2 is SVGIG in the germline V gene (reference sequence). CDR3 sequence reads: CAWSVGGRSNQPQHF. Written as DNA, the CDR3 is TGTGCCTGGAGTGTAGGTGGCAGGTCCAATCAGCCCCAGCATTTT.

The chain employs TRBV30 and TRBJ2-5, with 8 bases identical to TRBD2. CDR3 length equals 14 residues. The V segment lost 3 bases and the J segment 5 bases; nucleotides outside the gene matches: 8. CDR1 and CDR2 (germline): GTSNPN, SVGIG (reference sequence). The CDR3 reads CAWRPGGHLETQYF. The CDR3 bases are TGTGCCTGGAGGCCGGGGGGGCATTTGGAGACCCAGTACTTC.